This T cell receptor (beta chain) was observed in a study of blood T cell repertoires in COVID-19. Study-wide context: The origin of the acute and convalescent COVID-19 samples was the United States, Italy and Spain.

In the original analysis: Estimation of nucleated cell counts relied on the amplification of reference gene primers. Measured with immunoSEQ multiplex PCR; TCRdb has only the in-frame clones, and not every one. V and J calls and clone size are those listed in that table; D and trimming were worked out from the DNA. The sample has roughly 180,000 clones, more than 75% seen once. V lost 7 bases and J lost 4, with 10 bases in between. Germline CDR1 and CDR2: LNHDA and SQIVND (reference sequence). CDR3 length: 12 residues. Sequenced input: peripheral blood. The receptor was derived from a woman aged 50 to 60 with active or convalescent COVID-19. The chain employs TRBV19 and TRBJ1-2; TRBD1 might be the D (5 bases). This chain's CDR3 is CASTETAYGYTF. The CDR3 DNA reads TGTGCCAGTACCGAGACAGCCTATGGCTACACCTTC.